This T cell receptor beta chain was profiled in a study of blood T cell repertoires in COVID-19. For the study at large: Sample material is recorded as cDNA or gDNA derived from T cells, B-cell-depleted T cells, or PBMCs.

Germline V gene sequence: CDR1 SGHRS, CDR2 YFSETQ. The CDR3 totals 14 residues. With 0 bases clipped from V and 7 bases from J, the junction kept 1 base outside the gene matches. This clone was picked up a small number of times. How the authors handled the data: It was from reference gene primer amplification that nucleated cell counts were estimated. This table comes from immunoSEQ multiplex PCR, and its TCRdb copy is limited to in-frame clones, with some not included. That table gives V, J and clone size, and the DNA gave D and trimming. The table includes 200,000 or so clones, about 85% detected once.

The chain links TRBV5-1 to TRBJ1-4; 9 bases line up with TRBD1. Material: PBMCs or T cells enriched from blood (not recorded which). This clonotype was obtained from a man aged 30-40 years who had recovered from COVID-19. In DNA form, the CDR3 reads TGCGCCAGCAGCTTGGGGGACAGGGTTGAAAAACTGTTTTTT. This codes for CASSLGDRVEKLFF.